This paragraph covers one T cell receptor beta chain sequence. A read error may produce the germline difference seen at one junction end. This record comes from a study of T cell changes during pregnancy in multiple sclerosis. The table came from immunoSEQ multiplex PCR; TCRdb's copy has only in-frame clones and leaves some out. The repertoire consists of 35,000 to 40,000 clones, with 88% occurring once and the leading ten covering about 7%. This CDR3 has 15 residues. Germline V gives CDR1 SGHAT, CDR2 FQNNGV. The receptor was derived from a female donor with multiple sclerosis, enrolled in a pregnancy study. This chain joins TRBV11-2 and TRBJ2-7; the match to TRBD1 covers 9 bases. The sequencing here drew on CD8+ T cells from peripheral blood mononuclear cells, taken in the third trimester of pregnancy. The chain's CDR3 is CASSLHRGLAYEQYF. CDR3 coding DNA: TGCGCCAGCAGCCTCCACAGGGGGCTCGCCTACGAGCAGTACTTC.